The 16 T cell receptor beta chains below all came from one sample that was sequenced in a study of graft-versus-host responses after intestinal transplantation. No antigen has been identified for these receptors. Profiled with immunoSEQ multiplex PCR; TCRdb holds only in-frame clones, not every one. The sample includes roughly 70,000 clones, over 70% seen only once; the top ten take about 0.4%. The sample in question was unstimulated CD4+ T cells sorted from spleen or lymph node cells, obtained before transplant. The source is a human donor who was the organ donor for an intestinal transplant.

The gene calls are TRBV18 and TRBJ1-1; 8 bases match TRBD1. This CDR3 is built from 17 residues. The junction had 13 bases not matched to a gene; V was cut back by 3 bases and J by 4 bases. Germline CDR1 KGHSH, CDR2 LQKENI. The DNA of the CDR3 is TGTGCCAGCTCACCGTCCGGGACAGGAAATGGGGTCACTGAAGCTTTCTTT. Encoded protein: CASSPSGTGNGVTEAFF.

This clone was counted between two and nine times. This chain links TRBV5-4 with TRBJ2-4; 12 nucleotides match TRBD2. V shed 0 bases and J 9 bases; nucleotides not matched to a gene: 7. Germline CDR1 SGHNT, CDR2 YYREEE (reference sequence). The CDR3 is 16 amino acids. The CDR3: CASSLALAGGLGIQYF. As DNA, the CDR3 is TGTGCCAGCAGCTTGGCCCTAGCGGGGGGGCTGGGCATTCAGTACTTC.

This sequence joins TRBV28 and TRBJ2-5, with 9 nucleotides matching TRBD1. V lost 3 bases, J lost 4 bases, and 6 bases stayed unmatched. CDR1 is MDHEN, CDR2 SYDVKM, per germline. CDR3 length: 15 residues. This chain's CDR3 is CASSFEDRGGETQYF. The CDR3 DNA is TGTGCCAGCAGTTTTGAGGACAGGGGAGGAGAGACCCAGTACTTC.

The CDR3 reads CASSKRQGYEQYV. The CDR3 DNA follows: TGTGCCAGTAGTAAAAGACAGGGGTACGAGCAGTACGTC. The gene calls are TRBV19 and TRBJ2-7, with 8 bases that match TRBD1. V trimming: 4 bases; J trimming: 4 bases; junction bases outside the gene matches: 3. The V gene's germline CDR1 is LNHDA and CDR2 SQIVND (reference sequence). The CDR3 runs 13 residues.

This clone was picked up one time. The rearrangement links TRBV5-4 to TRBJ2-2; no clear D gene. The V and J ends lost 4 bases and 1 base respectively, with 14 bases between them. The length of the CDR3 is 16 residues. From germline, CDR1 is SGHNT and CDR2 YYREEE (reference sequence). The CDR3 region is CASSLSRSQNTGELFF. The CDR3 bases are TGTGCCAGCAGCCTCAGCCGTAGCCAGAACACCGGGGAGCTGTTTTTT.

The genes are TRBV28 and TRBJ1-6; D is perhaps TRBD1 (5 bases). Germline-derived CDR1 and CDR2 are MDHEN and SYDVKM. The V and J ends lost 7 bases and 0 bases respectively, with 19 bases between them. This CDR3 region has 18 residues. CDR3 region: CASKSGGGVFSYNSPLHF. CDR3 bases: TGTGCCAGCAAATCGGGGGGAGGGGTGTTCTCCTATAATTCACCCCTCCACTTT.

V usage is TRBV5-1 and J usage is TRBJ2-3, with D unresolved. Trimming took 2 bases from V and 2 from J, leaving 6 bases between them. This CDR3 is 13 amino acids long. Germline V CDR1 and CDR2: SGHRS, YFSETQ. CDR3 coding DNA: TGCGCCAGCAGCTTCCTAGTCACAGATACGCAGTATTTT. It yields the protein CASSFLVTDTQYF.

This clone was seen a handful of times. The rearrangement links TRBV7-5 to TRBJ2-5; the tabulated D call, TRBD1, remains unverified against the DNA. TRBV7-5 is a documented pseudogene. CDR3 length equals 15 residues. The CDR3: CARSLRQGDQETQYF. The CDR3 DNA is TGTGCCAGAAGCTTAAGACAGGGGGACCAAGAGACCCAGTACTTC.

The gene calls are TRBV2 and TRBJ2-1, with D possibly being TRBD2 (6 bases). Trimming removed 0 bases from V and 0 bases from J, with 9 bases in between. Germline V gene sequence: CDR1 SNHLY, CDR2 FYNNEI. This CDR3 region has 16 residues. Here the CDR3 DNA reads TGTGCCAGCAGTGAAGCGCGAGCGGGCTCCTACAATGAGCAGTTCTTC. Translation gives CASSEARAGSYNEQFF.

The chain couples TRBV14 to TRBJ2-7; 8 bases fit TRBD1. The CDR3 is 11 residues long. The V gene's germline CDR1 is SGHDN and CDR2 FVKESK. Germline trimming cut 4 bases from V and 12 bases from J; bases unmatched to any gene: 5. CDR3 in DNA: TGTGCCAGCAGCCCCGACAGGGGTCTGTACGTC. It translates to CASSPDRGLYV.

The chain is built from TRBV5-4 and TRBJ1-2, with D maybe TRBD1 (6 bases). This CDR3 contains 15 residues. Germline CDR1 SGHNT, CDR2 YYREEE (reference sequence). V dropped 2 bases and J dropped 6 bases, with 17 bases sitting between them. The CDR3 DNA is TGTGCCAGCAGCTTCCCAACCGGGACATCTGATGGCTACACCTTC. It specifies CASSFPTGTSDGYTF. Variable domain in full (rest from reference TRBV5-4 and TRBJ1-2): ETGVTQSPTHLIKTRGQQVTLRCSSQSGHNTVSWYQQALGQGPQFIFQYYREEENGRGNFPPRFSGLQFPNYSSELNVNALELDDSALYLCASSFPTGTSDGYTFGSGTRLTVV.

This clone was observed once. The V gene is TRBV2, the J gene TRBJ1-5; 7 bases line up with TRBD1. The germline V gene has CDR1 SNHLY and CDR2 FYNNEI. The CDR3 spans 14 residues. The trim removed 4 bases at V and 2 bases at J, leaving 2 bases unmatched. CDR3 protein: CASSAGQRNQPQHF. The CDR3 region has the DNA TGTGCCAGCAGTGCGGGACAGCGCAATCAGCCCCAGCATTTT.

This clone was detected only a few times. The genes are TRBV28 and TRBJ1-3, with D hard to call. Germline-derived CDR1 and CDR2 are MDHEN and SYDVKM. The CDR3 contains 15 residues. V lost 3 bases, J lost 2 bases, and 11 bases lay in between. The CDR3 loop reads CASSLRRSTGNTIYF. The CDR3 bases are TGTGCCAGCAGTTTGAGGCGGTCAACTGGAAACACCATATATTTT.

As for this clone: This sample includes further DNA sequences coding for the same CDR3. This chain joins TRBV18 and TRBJ1-2, with a weak D call TRBD1 (5 bases). Trimming pared 3 bases from V and 0 bases from J, leaving 8 bases between. Germline V gene sequence: CDR1 KGHSH, CDR2 LQKENI. This CDR3 has 14 residues. The CDR3 sequence: CASSPLTANYGYTF. In DNA form, the CDR3 reads TGTGCCAGCTCACCCCTGACAGCTAACTATGGCTACACCTTC.

The rearrangement joins TRBV6-6 to TRBJ1-1; D is unresolved. The germline V and J ends were trimmed by 0 bases and 3 bases, with 8 bases remaining between them. The CDR3 has 14 residues. From germline, CDR1 is MNHNY and CDR2 SVGAGI (reference sequence). The CDR3 region has the DNA TGTGCCAGCAGTTACTCCAGACACGACACTGAAGCTTTCTTT. Translation: CASSYSRHDTEAFF.

The rearrangement uses TRBV7-2 and TRBJ1-3, with a tentative D call TRBD1 (5 bases). The length of the CDR3 is 14 residues. From germline, CDR1 is SGHTA and CDR2 FQGNSA. Trimming left V 8 bases short and J 0 bases short, with 11 bases between. The CDR3 loop reads CASSTGLSGNTIYF. The CDR3 DNA reads TGTGCCAGCTCGACGGGACTCTCTGGAAACACCATATATTTT.